One and the same sample provided the 31 T cell receptor beta chains below, sequenced in a study of blood T cell repertoires in COVID-19. TCRdb keeps only in-frame clones here, not all; method: immunoSEQ multiplex PCR. Among roughly 340,000 clones, over 80% were seen once, and the ten largest hold about 6%. Source material: peripheral blood. The source is a woman aged 45-65 years with COVID-19, enrolled during active disease.

This clone was picked up a small number of times. CDR3 sequence reads: CASSKTGTSASNTGELFF. CDR3 bases: TGTGCCAGCAGTAAGACGGGGACTAGCGCCTCGAACACCGGGGAGCTGTTTTTT. V and J are TRBV4-2 and TRBJ2-2; 10 positions match TRBD2. Germline values: CDR1 LGHNA, CDR2 YNFKEQ. This CDR3 contains 18 residues. The junction had 10 bases not matched to a gene; V was cut back by 6 bases and J by 0 bases.

The chain combines TRBV4-1 with TRBJ2-1; 12 nucleotides match TRBD2. From germline, CDR1 is MGHRA and CDR2 YSYEKL. The J segment lost 5 bases and the V segment lost 6 bases, leaving 5 bases of the junction unmatched. The CDR3 contains 15 residues. This CDR3 is CASSRLAGANNEQFF. The CDR3 DNA reads as TGCGCCAGCAGTCGACTAGCGGGAGCGAACAATGAGCAGTTCTTC.

The V call is TRBV27, the J call TRBJ1-1, with TRBD1 matching over 12 bases. Germline V gene lookup returns CDR1 MNHEY and CDR2 SMNVEV (reference sequence). CDR3 length: 18 amino acids. V lost 5 bases, J lost 1 base, and 11 bases stayed unmatched. CDR3 sequence (DNA): TGTGCCAGCAGTCGCAATATCGGGACAGGGGGCCAGAACACTGAAGCTTTCTTT. Its translation is CASSRNIGTGGQNTEAFF.

The chain joins TRBV14 to TRBJ1-5; D unclear. The CDR3 consists of 13 residues. Trimming cost V 4 bases and J 3 bases, with 7 bases left between them. In germline, CDR1 is SGHDN, CDR2 FVKESK. CDR3 sequence reads: CASSRSLNQPQHF. CDR3 in DNA: TGTGCCAGCAGCCGGTCACTCAATCAGCCCCAGCATTTT.

On this clone itself: The same CDR3 arises from other DNA sequences in this sample as well. The CDR3 DNA follows: TGTGCCAGCAGCGAGGGACAGTTGAACACTGAAGCTTTCTTT. Translating gives CASSEGQLNTEAFF. The chain couples TRBV2 to TRBJ1-1; 7 bases fit TRBD1. In germline, CDR1 is SNHLY, CDR2 FYNNEI. The junction had 4 bases not matched to a gene; V was cut back by 6 bases and J by 0 bases. CDR3 length equals 14 residues. Using reference TRBV2 and TRBJ1-1 for the parts outside the CDR3, the full variable domain is EPEVTQTPSHQVTQMGQEVILRCVPISNHLYFYWYRQILGQKVEFLVSFYNNEISEKSEIFDDQFSVERPDGSNFTLKIRSTKLEDSAMYFCASSEGQLNTEAFFGQGTRLTVV.

The rearrangement links TRBV12-3 or TRBV12-4 to TRBJ1-1; D gene unclear. This CDR3 has 13 amino acids. With 3 bases removed from V and 2 bases from J, the gap between germline ends came to 7 bases. This CDR3 is CASSFRTNTEAFF. The CDR3 region has the DNA TGTGCCAGCAGTTTCAGAACAAACACTGAAGCTTTCTTT.

This clone was counted a few times. V is TRBV29-1 and J is TRBJ1-1, with TRBD1 matching 10 bases. V shed 4 bases and J 6 bases; nucleotides not matched to a gene: 11. Germline loops: CDR1 SQVTM, CDR2 ANQGSEA. CDR3 length equals 15 residues. The CDR3 coding sequence is TGCAGCGTTGTGGGGACAGGGGATTTGCTATCTGAAGCTTTCTTT. It encodes CSVVGTGDLLSEAFF. The full variable domain, in which reference TRBV29-1 and TRBJ1-1 provide the parts outside the CDR3, is SAVISQKPSRDICQRGTSLTIQCQVDSQVTMMFWYRQQPGQSLTLIATANQGSEATYESGFVIDKFPISRPNLTFSTLTVSNMSPEDSSIYLCSVVGTGDLLSEAFFGQGTRLTVV.

This chain links TRBV5-1 with TRBJ1-6; 8 bases align to TRBD1. Germline-derived CDR1 and CDR2 are SGHRS and YFSETQ. J lost 5 bases, V lost 4 bases, and 2 bases had no gene match. The CDR3 runs 14 residues. Here the CDR3 DNA reads TGCGCCAGCAGCCTGGGACAGGATAATTCACCCCTCCACTTT. This sequence encodes CASSLGQDNSPLHF. Based on the CDR3 plus reference TRBV5-1 and TRBJ1-6, the full variable domain is KAGVTQTPRYLIKTRGQQVTLSCSPISGHRSVSWYQQTPGQGLQFLFEYFSETQRNKGNFPGRFSGRQFSNSRSEMNVSTLELGDSALYLCASSLGQDNSPLHFGNGTRLTVT.

The J gene is TRBJ2-5, the V gene TRBV6-5; D is ambiguous. Deletions cut 2 bases from V and 2 bases from J, with 15 bases between. CDR1 and CDR2 (germline): MNHEY, SVGAGI. CDR3 length: 16 residues. The CDR3 region is CASSYAGLGLQETQYF. CDR3 in DNA: TGTGCCAGCAGTTACGCAGGTTTGGGCCTACAAGAGACCCAGTACTTC.

The chain combines TRBV28 with TRBJ1-2; D ambiguous. V lost 6 bases and J lost 3, with 11 bases in between. Looked up from germline, CDR1 is MDHEN and CDR2 is SYDVKM. This CDR3 comprises 13 residues. Written as DNA, the CDR3 is TGTGCCAGCAGAGATAACAGCTACTATGGCTACACCTTC. Encoded protein: CASRDNSYYGYTF.

This clone was seen once. J is TRBJ2-1 and V is TRBV27; D is possibly TRBD2 (5 bases). V dropped 7 bases and J dropped 7 bases, with 26 bases sitting between them. This CDR3 is 17 amino acids long. In germline, CDR1 is MNHEY, CDR2 SMNVEV (reference sequence). The CDR3 nucleotides are TGTGCCAGCACCTCGAGGGAAGGGTGGGTTAAGGGTAATGAGCAGTTCTTC. Protein sequence: CASTSREGWVKGNEQFF.

This chain joins TRBV9 and TRBJ2-2; possibly TRBD1 for D (5 bases). The CDR3 is made up of 13 amino acids. V was cut by 4 bases and J by 5 bases, with 9 bases left in between. Germline CDR1 reads SGDLS; CDR2 reads YYNGEE. DNA for the CDR3: TGTGCCAGCAGCTCTAGACAGACCGGGGAGCTGTTTTTT. It codes for CASSSRQTGELFF.

The gene calls are TRBV27 and TRBJ2-3; 11 positions match TRBD1. The J segment lost 4 bases and the V segment lost 0 bases, leaving 3 bases of the junction unmatched. CDR3 size: 16 residues. Per the germline V gene, CDR1 is MNHEY and CDR2 is SMNVEV (reference sequence). CDR3 region: CASSLSGTGGPDTQYF. The CDR3 region has the DNA TGTGCCAGCAGTTTATCCGGGACAGGGGGACCAGATACGCAGTATTTT.

J is TRBJ2-1 and V is TRBV4-1; D perhaps matches TRBD2 (6 bases). CDR1 is MGHRA, CDR2 YSYEKL, per germline. V lost 2 bases, J lost 0 bases, and 14 bases lay in between. The CDR3 is made up of 17 amino acids. The CDR3 coding sequence is TGCGCCAGCAGCCAATCCGGGACTCCAAGCTCCTACAATGAGCAGTTCTTC. Amino acid sequence: CASSQSGTPSSYNEQFF.

This chain connects TRBV6-1 to TRBJ1-3; 9 nucleotides match TRBD1. The germline V gene has CDR1 MNHNS and CDR2 SASEGT. J gave up 4 bases and V 3 bases, and 4 bases lay outside the gene matches. There are 15 residues in the CDR3. In DNA, the CDR3 is TGTGCCAGCAGTGATATGGGGACAGGGGGAAACACCATATATTTT. This sequence encodes CASSDMGTGGNTIYF.

The chain is built from TRBV5-1 and TRBJ2-3; 11 positions agree with TRBD2. There are 15 residues in the CDR3. J was trimmed by 4 bases and V by 7 bases; bases with no gene match: 8. From germline, CDR1 is SGHRS and CDR2 YFSETQ. CDR3: CASGYLSGRADTQYF. The CDR3 DNA reads as TGCGCCAGCGGATACCTTAGCGGGAGGGCAGATACGCAGTATTTT.

This clone was seen only a few times. The V gene is TRBV7-3, the J gene TRBJ1-6, with D maybe TRBD1 (6 bases). V gave up 2 bases and J gave up 7 bases, with 15 bases separating them. Per germline, CDR1 SGHTA and CDR2 FQGTGA. The CDR3 sequence is 16 residues long. The DNA of the CDR3 is TGTGCCAGCAGCTTACGGCGGGGGCCCGAGAATTCACCCCTCCACTTT. Translation gives CASSLRRGPENSPLHF.

This chain uses TRBV30 with TRBJ1-1; unclear D gene. Trimming pared 0 bases from V and 3 bases from J, leaving 14 bases between. Germline V gives CDR1 GTSNPN, CDR2 SVGIG (reference sequence). The CDR3 length is 15 residues. The CDR3 here is CAWSVRWSPDTEAFF. The DNA of the CDR3 is TGTGCCTGGAGTGTACGATGGTCTCCGGACACTGAAGCTTTCTTT.

V is TRBV7-6 and J is TRBJ1-1; D may be TRBD1 (5 bases). Trimming took off 5 bases at V and 2 bases at J, with 15 bases between the two ends. The length of the CDR3 is 15 residues. CDR1 is SGHVS, CDR2 FNYEAQ, per germline. The CDR3 sequence: CASSPMTVQNTEAFF. As DNA, the CDR3 is TGTGCCAGCAGCCCAATGACAGTTCAAAACACTGAAGCTTTCTTT.

The chain couples TRBV19 to TRBJ1-5, with TRBD1 matching 7 bases. CDR1 LNHDA and CDR2 SQIVND come from the germline V gene (reference sequence). The CDR3 length is 20 residues. The ends lost 3 bases at V and 1 base at J; junction bases unmatched: 18. The CDR3 spells CASSIDTSGGTFRSNQPQHF. CDR3 in DNA: TGTGCCAGTAGTATCGATACATCAGGGGGAACCTTCCGCAGCAATCAGCCCCAGCATTTT.

V is TRBV12-3 or TRBV12-4 and J is TRBJ1-1; maybe TRBD1 (5 bases). The CDR3 runs to 11 residues. Trimming took 6 bases from V and 7 from J, leaving 9 bases between them. The CDR3 DNA sequence: TGTGCCAGCAGCCTGACAGATGAAGCTTTCTTT. Residues: CASSLTDEAFF.

On this clone itself: Other DNA sequences in the same sample also yield this CDR3. The V gene is TRBV7-2, the J gene TRBJ2-7, with D possibly matching TRBD1 (6 bases). Germline V CDR1 and CDR2: SGHTA, FQGNSA. Trimming cost V 3 bases and J 0 bases, with 9 bases left between them. The CDR3 is 14 amino acids. This CDR3 reads CASSFRGSSYEQYF. CDR3 DNA: TGTGCCAGCAGCTTCAGGGGCAGCTCCTACGAGCAGTACTTC.

This chain uses TRBV23-1 with TRBJ2-2; 7 nucleotides match TRBD2. TRBV23-1 has ORF status, its function being uncertain. This CDR3 is 18 amino acids long. After removal of 7 bases from V and 1 base from J, the junction contained 15 bases not matched to a gene. The CDR3 loop is CASNLGLQLPLNTGELFF. The CDR3 DNA is TGCGCCAGCAACCTGGGACTACAGCTACCCCTGAACACCGGGGAGCTGTTTTTT.

V is TRBV15 and J is TRBJ1-2; unclear D gene. Germline CDR1 is LNHNV and CDR2 is YYDKDF (reference sequence). Trimming left V 0 bases short and J 9 bases short, with 17 bases between. There are 15 residues in the CDR3. The CDR3, as DNA: TGTGCCACCAGCAGAGACCAATCGATCGGTAGTAGCTACACCTTC. Its translation is CATSRDQSIGSSYTF.

The sample holds one count of this clone. The rearrangement joins TRBV5-4 to TRBJ1-1, with TRBD1 matching 8 bases. Trimming at V came to 0 bases and at J to 10 bases, leaving 2 bases not matched to a gene. CDR3 size: 12 residues. In germline, CDR1 is SGHNT, CDR2 YYREEE (reference sequence). CDR3 nucleotide sequence: TGTGCCAGCAGCTTGGGACAGGGGAGAGCTTTCTTT. Its translation is CASSLGQGRAFF. The complete variable domain, with remaining parts taken from reference TRBV5-4 and TRBJ1-1, reads ETGVTQSPTHLIKTRGQQVTLRCSSQSGHNTVSWYQQALGQGPQFIFQYYREEENGRGNFPPRFSGLQFPNYSSELNVNALELDDSALYLCASSLGQGRAFFGQGTRLTVV.

J is TRBJ2-3 and V is TRBV6-5, with 9 bases fitting TRBD1. Looked up from germline, CDR1 is MNHEY and CDR2 is SVGAGI. The CDR3 is made up of 15 amino acids. Germline trimming cut 5 bases from V and 4 bases from J; bases unmatched to any gene: 7. CDR3 in amino acids: CASSIRRQGADTQYF. DNA for the CDR3: TGTGCCAGCAGTATACGCAGACAGGGGGCAGATACGCAGTATTTT.

The rearrangement joins TRBV10-3 to TRBJ2-5; TRBD1 aligns across 11 bases. The CDR3 length is 15 residues. Per the germline V gene, CDR1 is ENHRY and CDR2 is SYGVKD. V was clipped by 0 bases and J by 4 bases; unmatched bases: 1. The CDR3: CAISESDRGRETQYF. The DNA of the CDR3 is TGTGCCATCAGTGAGTCGGACAGGGGGCGAGAGACCCAGTACTTC.

V gene TRBV7-9 combines with J gene TRBJ2-1; 8 bases line up with TRBD2. Germline loops: CDR1 SEHNR, CDR2 FQNEAQ (reference sequence). V trimming: 5 bases; J trimming: 4 bases; junction bases outside the gene matches: 10. There are 16 residues in the CDR3. The CDR3 coding sequence is TGTGCCAGCAGCCCGAGGGCCAGCGGGGGTTACAATGAGCAGTTCTTC. Its translation: CASSPRASGGYNEQFF.

The chain recombines TRBV7-9 with TRBJ1-2, with D unclear. The germline gives CDR1 SEHNR, CDR2 FQNEAQ (reference sequence). Trimming stripped 0 bases from V and 6 bases from J, with 14 bases between. There are 15 residues in the CDR3. CDR3 amino acids: CASSLAWAGEHGYTF. CDR3 nucleotide sequence: TGTGCCAGCAGCTTAGCGTGGGCCGGGGAGCATGGCTACACCTTC. The whole variable domain, remainder taken from reference TRBV7-9 and TRBJ1-2, is DTGVSQNPRHKITKRGQNVTFRCDPISEHNRLYWYRQTLGQGPEFLTYFQNEAQLEKSRLLSDRFSAERPKGSFSTLEIQRTEQGDSAMYLCASSLAWAGEHGYTFGSGTRLTVV.

This clone was detected only a few times. The chain joins TRBV7-2 to TRBJ2-1; D remains ambiguous. Deletions cut 2 bases from V and 7 bases from J, with 15 bases between. Per germline, CDR1 SGHTA and CDR2 FQGNSA. The CDR3 loop spans 15 amino acids. CDR3 sequence (DNA): TGTGCCAGCAGCTTACTCGCCTGGTCCGGGAATGAGCAGTTCTTC. Its protein product is CASSLLAWSGNEQFF.

This clone occurred once. The chain couples TRBV5-1 to TRBJ2-3; D may be TRBD1 (6 bases). V dropped 0 bases and J dropped 0 bases, with 11 bases sitting between them. Germline V gene lookup returns CDR1 SGHRS and CDR2 YFSETQ. The CDR3 covers 16 residues. The CDR3 protein is CASSLVSGASTDTQYF. The CDR3 bases are TGCGCCAGCAGCTTGGTTTCAGGGGCAAGCACAGATACGCAGTATTTT. The full variable domain, with the rest looked up from reference TRBV5-1 and TRBJ2-3, is KAGVTQTPRYLIKTRGQQVTLSCSPISGHRSVSWYQQTPGQGLQFLFEYFSETQRNKGNFPGRFSGRQFSNSRSEMNVSTLELGDSALYLCASSLVSGASTDTQYFGPGTRLTVL.